The 30 T cell receptor beta chains below all came from one sample that was sequenced in a study of response to subunit inactivated influenza vaccine. TCRdb fed the RT-PCR reads into MiXCR, producing one record per CDR3 protein. In the table there are approximately 480,000 distinct CDR3 sequences, approximately 10% of which are singletons. The specimen was PBMCs from blood, collected 45 days after vaccination. These receptors originate from a man aged 50-60 years who received an inactivated influenza vaccine.

The chain is built from TRBV7-2 and TRBJ2-2, with D possibly matching TRBD2 (6 bases). Germline V lookup: CDR1 SGHTA, CDR2 FQGNSA. V gave up 5 bases and J gave up 4 bases, with 11 bases separating them. The CDR3 sequence is 14 residues long. DNA for the CDR3: TGTGCCAGCAGCGTTAGCGGTACCACCGGGGAGCTGTTTTTT. Translation gives CASSVSGTTGELFF.

The V and J genes are TRBV20-1 and TRBJ2-3; 7 nucleotides align to TRBD2. The CDR3 covers 16 residues. The germline gives CDR1 DFQATT, CDR2 SNEGSKA (reference sequence). V lost 0 bases and J lost 2; bases outside the gene matches: 8. In DNA form, the CDR3 reads TGCAGTGCTAGAGATACGCTGGGGGGGAACACAGATACGCAGTATTTT. Translated: CSARDTLGGNTDTQYF.

There are a few counts of this clonotype. The chain carries TRBV20-1 and TRBJ2-3; D perhaps matches TRBD1 (6 bases). The germline V and J ends were trimmed by 7 bases and 2 bases, with 19 bases remaining between them. Germline CDR1 is DFQATT and CDR2 is SNEGSKA (reference sequence). The CDR3 covers 15 residues. The CDR3 sequence: CSGTRTEASTDTQYF. In DNA form, the CDR3 reads TGCAGTGGAACGAGGACAGAAGCCTCCACAGATACGCAGTATTTT.

V is TRBV4-2 and J is TRBJ2-7; D remains unclear. The CDR3 is 12 amino acids. The germline V and J ends were trimmed by 4 bases and 7 bases, with 11 bases remaining between them. Germline CDR1 and CDR2: LGHNA and YNFKEQ. The CDR3 DNA reads as TGTGCCAGCAGCCCCCTTGATGGGGAGCAGTACTTC. Its translation: CASSPLDGEQYF.

This clonotype was seen repeatedly, ten times or more. The CDR3 region has the DNA TGCGCCAGCAGCCAAGATCAGGGAGGGGTGGTAAATGAAAAACTGTTTTTT. Protein sequence: CASSQDQGGVVNEKLFF. V usage is TRBV4-3 and J usage is TRBJ1-4, with D perhaps TRBD1 (5 bases). There are 17 residues in the CDR3. Germline values: CDR1 LGHNA, CDR2 YSLEER. Trimming cost V 0 bases and J 5 bases, with 16 bases left between them.

This clonotype was found a few times. The V gene is TRBV5-6, the J gene TRBJ2-3; D uncertain. The ends were cut back, 0 bases at V and 2 bases at J, with 16 bases in the middle. The germline V gene encodes CDR1 SGHDT and CDR2 YYEEEE. The CDR3 extends over 17 amino acids. For the CDR3, the DNA is TGTGCCAGCAGCTTGGCTCCCGGATCCCGAATCACAGATACGCAGTATTTT. Amino acids: CASSLAPGSRITDTQYF.

This clonotype was found a few times. This sequence joins TRBV5-1 and TRBJ2-7, with 11 bases lining up with TRBD1. Losses at the gene ends were 3 bases for V and 2 bases for J; bases not matched to a gene: 4. There are 15 residues in the CDR3. Germline V gives CDR1 SGHRS, CDR2 YFSETQ. CDR3 coding DNA: TGCGCCAGCAGCTCGGACAGGGGGCCCACCTACGAGCAGTACTTC. It codes for CASSSDRGPTYEQYF.

This clonotype turned up a few times. The genes are TRBV5-1 and TRBJ2-3; 7 nucleotides match TRBD1. CDR3 length equals 13 residues. Germline V gene lookup returns CDR1 SGHRS and CDR2 YFSETQ. The ends lost 5 bases at V and 3 bases at J; junction bases unmatched: 3. In DNA form, the CDR3 reads TGCGCCAGCAGTCGGGGACAGACAGATACGCAGTATTTT. Translating it yields CASSRGQTDTQYF.

The chain recombines TRBV11-1 with TRBJ2-7; D ambiguous. Germline V gene sequence: CDR1 SGHAT, CDR2 FQDESV (reference sequence). The CDR3 runs 13 residues. V was cut by 5 bases and J by 8 bases, with 16 bases left in between. CDR3 amino acids: CASSLQTELKQYF. Written as DNA, the CDR3 is TGTGCCAGCAGCCTACAGACGGAGCTAAAGCAGTACTTC. The whole variable domain, remainder taken from reference TRBV11-1 and TRBJ2-7, is EAEVAQSPRYKITEKSQAVAFWCDPISGHATLYWYRQILGQGPELLVQFQDESVVDDSQLPKDRFSAERLKGVDSTLKIQPAELGDSAMYLCASSLQTELKQYFGPGTRLTVT.

This chain joins TRBV7-6 and TRBJ2-7; D is ambiguous. V was cut by 0 bases and J by 1 base, with 19 bases left in between. Germline V CDR1 and CDR2: SGHVS, FNYEAQ. The CDR3 runs to 18 residues. CDR3 loop: CASSLARPGPVSSYEQYF. The CDR3, as DNA: TGTGCCAGCAGCTTAGCGAGGCCGGGCCCCGTCTCATCCTACGAGCAGTACTTC.

V usage is TRBV6-5 and J usage is TRBJ2-6; D may be TRBD1 (5 bases). Trimming pared 1 base from V and 0 bases from J, leaving 10 bases between. The CDR3 length is 17 residues. In germline, CDR1 is MNHEY, CDR2 SVGAGI. The CDR3 coding sequence is TGTGCCAGCAGTTACTATCACAGGCCCTCTGGGGCCAACGTCCTGACTTTC. This encodes CASSYYHRPSGANVLTF.

This chain uses TRBV7-9 with TRBJ1-2; tentatively, D is TRBD1 (5 bases). Germline CDR1 is SEHNR and CDR2 is FQNEAQ (reference sequence). The CDR3 covers 14 residues. The V end lost 5 bases, the J end lost 7 bases, and 17 bases lay between the germline ends. In nucleotides, the CDR3 is TGTGCCAGCAGCCTTAACAACCTCGGGGGTGGCTACACCTTC. Translated, it gives CASSLNNLGGGYTF.

This chain connects TRBV20-1 to TRBJ2-7; D perhaps matches TRBD2 (6 bases). Trimming took 0 bases from V and 4 from J, leaving 13 bases between them. Germline V CDR1 and CDR2: DFQATT, SNEGSKA (reference sequence). This CDR3 has 14 amino acids. This CDR3 is CSAREGGKRYEQYF. The DNA of the CDR3 is TGCAGTGCTAGAGAGGGCGGGAAGAGGTACGAGCAGTACTTC.

This clonotype was counted ten times or more. This chain links TRBV20-1 with TRBJ2-3, with TRBD2 as a possible D gene (5 bases). V was shortened by 2 bases and J by 0 bases, with 9 bases between the two germline ends. This CDR3 comprises 14 residues. Germline V gene data show CDR1 as DFQATT and CDR2 as SNEGSKA (reference sequence). The CDR3 loop is CSARSRLSTDTQYF. DNA of the CDR3: TGCAGTGCTAGAAGTCGACTAAGCACAGATACGCAGTATTTT.

The chain carries TRBV6-5 and TRBJ2-1, with 8 bases fitting TRBD1. Germline V gene lookup returns CDR1 MNHEY and CDR2 SVGAGI. The junction had 9 bases not matched to a gene; V was cut back by 0 bases and J by 5 bases. The CDR3 has 17 amino acids. CDR3 bases: TGTGCCAGCAGTTACTCGACTTACAGGGGGACCCACAATGAGCAGTTCTTC. This codes for CASSYSTYRGTHNEQFF.

The chain joins TRBV18 to TRBJ2-5, with D unresolved. Per the germline V gene, CDR1 is KGHSH and CDR2 is LQKENI. The CDR3 runs to 12 residues. V lost 3 bases to trimming and J lost 5 bases, with 7 bases between them. The CDR3 spells CASSPFAETQYF. CDR3 in DNA: TGTGCCAGCTCACCTTTCGCTGAGACCCAGTACTTC.

This clonotype was counted only a few times. V and J are TRBV7-9 and TRBJ2-3; 7 nucleotides agree with TRBD2. The germline gives CDR1 SEHNR, CDR2 FQNEAQ (reference sequence). The CDR3 is made up of 12 amino acids. V lost 2 bases and J lost 8; bases outside the gene matches: 1. CDR3: CASSLSGVTQYF. For the CDR3, the DNA is TGTGCCAGCAGCTTAAGCGGGGTTACGCAGTATTTT.

This clonotype was seen only a few times. This rearrangement joins TRBV4-3 to TRBJ2-3, with D possibly TRBD2 on 5 matching bases. Germline V gene sequence: CDR1 LGHNA, CDR2 YSLEER. This CDR3 contains 16 residues. Trimming removed 1 base at V and 3 bases at J, with 14 bases between. The CDR3 nucleotides are TGCGCCAGCAGCCAAGGTCTGCCCGACTATACAGATACGCAGTATTTT. Amino acids: CASSQGLPDYTDTQYF.

This clonotype was recorded a few times. J is TRBJ1-1 and V is TRBV6-5; D is ambiguous. The CDR3 runs 13 residues. The germline V gene has CDR1 MNHEY and CDR2 SVGAGI. Trimming shortened V by 5 bases and J by 6 bases, and 13 bases separated the two germline ends. CDR3 amino acids: CASSIPNGAEAFF. The DNA for the CDR3 is TGTGCCAGCAGTATACCTAACGGCGCTGAAGCTTTCTTT.

This clonotype was picked up a small number of times. The chain is built from TRBV12-3 or TRBV12-4 and TRBJ2-5; TRBD1 or TRBD2 may be the D gene (5 bases each). V was shortened by 6 bases and J by 4 bases, with 12 bases between the two germline ends. The CDR3 extends over 13 amino acids. The CDR3 DNA reads TGTGCCAGCAGGAACCGGGGCATAGAGACCCAGTACTTC. Its protein is CASRNRGIETQYF.

This chain links TRBV7-2 with TRBJ2-1, with D tentatively TRBD1 (5 bases). The CDR3 length is 14 residues. Germline V CDR1 and CDR2: SGHTA, FQGNSA. V gave up 8 bases and J gave up 7 bases, with 18 bases separating them. The CDR3, as DNA: TGTGCCAGCCAGGGAAGCAGGGCCCTTAATGAGCAGTTCTTC. Translating gives CASQGSRALNEQFF. The complete variable domain, with remaining parts taken from reference TRBV7-2 and TRBJ2-1, reads GAGVSQSPSNKVTEKGKDVELRCDPISGHTALYWYRQSLGQGLEFLIYFQGNSAPDKSGLPSDRFSAERTGGSVSTLTIQRTQQEDSAVYLCASQGSRALNEQFFGPGTRLTVL.

This clonotype was counted many times. The chain joins TRBV29-1 to TRBJ2-1, with 15 bases aligning to TRBD2. Germline values: CDR1 SQVTM, CDR2 ANQGSEA. V was pared by 4 bases and J by 8 bases, with 18 bases of the junction left unmatched. The CDR3 runs 19 residues. The CDR3 protein is CSVVVPIWTSGGAVHEQFF. CDR3 coding DNA: TGCAGCGTTGTGGTCCCGATTTGGACTAGCGGGGGGGCGGTTCATGAGCAGTTCTTC.

Many counts were recorded for this clonotype. The V call is TRBV7-2, the J call TRBJ2-3; D gene unclear. The germline V gene encodes CDR1 SGHTA and CDR2 FQGNSA. The V end lost 5 bases, the J end lost 2 bases, and 11 bases lay between the germline ends. The CDR3 spans 14 residues. The CDR3 region is CASSPDPNTDTQYF. CDR3 DNA sequence: TGTGCCAGCAGCCCAGACCCTAACACAGATACGCAGTATTTT.

This clonotype appeared many times. V and J are TRBV20-1 and TRBJ1-5, with 7 bases identical to TRBD1. CDR1 and CDR2 from the germline V gene are DFQATT and SNEGSKA (reference sequence). V was pared by 0 bases and J by 0 bases, with 11 bases of the junction left unmatched. The CDR3 contains 18 residues. CDR3 loop: CSARDRDRYYYSNQPQHF. CDR3 bases: TGCAGTGCTAGAGATAGGGACAGATACTATTATAGCAATCAGCCCCAGCATTTT.

This clonotype was seen a handful of times. This chain joins TRBV7-2 and TRBJ2-7; 8 nucleotides match TRBD2. The trim removed 1 base at V and 3 bases at J, leaving 5 bases unmatched. The CDR3 has 15 amino acids. CDR1 is SGHTA and CDR2 is FQGNSA in the germline V gene. CDR3 bases: TGTGCCAGCAGCTTAGGGGTAGCGGGAATCTACGAGCAGTACTTC. Its protein is CASSLGVAGIYEQYF.

Many counts were recorded for this clonotype. The chain uses TRBV4-3 and TRBJ2-1; 10 positions match TRBD1. V lost 4 bases, J lost 4 bases, and 4 bases stayed unmatched. Germline lookup yields CDR1 LGHNA and CDR2 YSLEER. The CDR3 runs 15 residues. CDR3 DNA sequence: TGCGCCAGCAGCCGAGGACAGGGGGTTTACAATGAGCAGTTCTTC. Translation: CASSRGQGVYNEQFF.

This clonotype showed up many times. This chain links TRBV7-9 with TRBJ2-2; D unresolved. The V end was cut by 1 base, the J end by 8 bases, with 14 bases between. Germline CDR1 and CDR2: SEHNR and FQNEAQ (reference sequence). This CDR3 is built from 15 residues. The CDR3 nucleotides are TGTGCCAGCAGCTTAGTCGGCATAGCACCGGGGGAGCTGTTTTTT. It specifies CASSLVGIAPGELFF.

The table lists this clonotype with many counts. The gene calls are TRBV2 and TRBJ2-7, with 10 bases aligning to TRBD2. The CDR3 contains 15 residues. In germline, CDR1 is SNHLY, CDR2 FYNNEI. V dropped 3 bases and J dropped 9; count of bases not matched to a gene: 11. The CDR3 coding sequence is TGTGCCAGCAGTGACACTAGCGGGACCTCTCATGGGCAGTACTTC. It is translated as CASSDTSGTSHGQYF.

The J gene is TRBJ2-3, the V gene TRBV12-3 or TRBV12-4, with 15 bases identical to TRBD2. The CDR3 runs 18 residues. Trimming took 7 bases from V and 5 from J; bases not matched to a gene: 13. This CDR3 reads CASTLGRPGLAGGDTQYF. In DNA, the CDR3 is TGTGCCAGCACCCTGGGACGGCCGGGACTAGCGGGGGGAGATACGCAGTATTTT.

There are a few counts of this clonotype. The chain couples TRBV20-1 to TRBJ1-4; D is perhaps TRBD1 (6 bases). Trimming left V 5 bases short and J 4 bases short, with 14 bases between. The CDR3 spans 14 residues. CDR1 DFQATT and CDR2 SNEGSKA come from the germline V gene (reference sequence). CDR3 nucleotide sequence: TGCAGTGCTGGTCTAGGGGGGTTTAATGAAAAACTGTTTTTT. Its protein is CSAGLGGFNEKLFF.